This TCR beta chain was identified in a study of blood T cell repertoires in COVID-19. Study-wide background: The samples span acute and convalescent COVID-19 from the United States, Italy and Spain. The cDNA or gDNA used as material had been derived from T cells, B-cell-depleted T cells, or PBMCs.

This CDR3 has 14 amino acids. With 4 bases removed from V and 4 bases from J, the gap between germline ends came to 15 bases. CDR1 is SGHDT, CDR2 YYEEEE, per germline. Under the authors' procedure: Reference gene primer amplification in the assay estimated nucleated cell counts. Clones were sequenced by immunoSEQ multiplex PCR, and TCRdb holds only the in-frame ones, with some missing. The V and J calls and clone size come from that table; D and trimming were worked out from the DNA. This table has 150,000 or so clones, approximately 90% appearing once. During active infection, Seattle patients enrolled and were then monitored through disease.

The chain employs TRBV5-6 and TRBJ2-7; a weak D match, TRBD2 (5 bases). The clonotype comes from a man in his late teens or twenties with COVID-19, enrolled during active disease. Material: peripheral blood. CDR3 region: CASSPAAGLYEQYF. Here the CDR3 DNA reads TGTGCCAGCAGCCCGGCGGCGGGCCTTTACGAGCAGTACTTC.